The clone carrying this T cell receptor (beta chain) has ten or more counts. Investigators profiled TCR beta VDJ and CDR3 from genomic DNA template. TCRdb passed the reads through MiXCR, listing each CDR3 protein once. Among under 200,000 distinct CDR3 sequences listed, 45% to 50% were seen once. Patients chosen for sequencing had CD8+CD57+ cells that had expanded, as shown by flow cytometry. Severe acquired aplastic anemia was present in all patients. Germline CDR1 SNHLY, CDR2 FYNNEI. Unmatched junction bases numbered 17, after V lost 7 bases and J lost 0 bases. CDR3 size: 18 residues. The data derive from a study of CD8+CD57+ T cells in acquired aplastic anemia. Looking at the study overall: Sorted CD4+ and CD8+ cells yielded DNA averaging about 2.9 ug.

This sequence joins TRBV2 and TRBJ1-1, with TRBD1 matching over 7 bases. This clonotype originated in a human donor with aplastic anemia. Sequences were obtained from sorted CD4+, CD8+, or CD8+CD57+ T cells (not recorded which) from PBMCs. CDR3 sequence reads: CASTTNRDRDVVNTEAFF. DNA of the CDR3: TGTGCCAGCACTACGAACCGCGACAGGGATGTGGTGAACACTGAAGCTTTCTTT.